The 12 T cell receptor beta chains below were found in one sample sequenced in a study of control samples from healthy donors and cancer patients. This table comes from immunoSEQ multiplex PCR, and its TCRdb copy is limited to in-frame clones, with some not included. Of about 160,000 clones detected, about 90% appear once; the ten largest clones hold more than 10%. What was sequenced was blood. Receptors originate from a man aged 30-40 years in good health.

V and J are TRBV7-6 and TRBJ2-1, with a weak D call TRBD2 (5 bases). Germline V CDR1 and CDR2: SGHVS, FNYEAQ. V lost 0 bases and J 0 bases, leaving 6 bases between the germline ends. CDR3 size: 15 residues. CDR3 sequence (DNA): TGTGCCAGCAGCTTAGCGGGGAGCTCCTACAATGAGCAGTTCTTC. It translates to CASSLAGSSYNEQFF. Full variable domain (rest looked up from reference TRBV7-6 and TRBJ2-1): GAGVSQSPRYKVTKRGQDVALRCDPISGHVSLYWYRQALGQGPEFLTYFNYEAQQDKSGLPNDRFSAERPEGSISTLTIQRTEQRDSAMYRCASSLAGSSYNEQFFGPGTRLTVL.

The chain links TRBV14 to TRBJ1-5, with D maybe TRBD1 (6 bases). Trimming left V 0 bases short and J 5 bases short, with 14 bases between. Germline V gene sequence: CDR1 SGHDN, CDR2 FVKESK. The CDR3 length is 16 residues. The CDR3 coding sequence is TGTGCCAGCAGCCAAGATTACGGACAGCTAGATCAGCCCCAGCATTTT. Protein sequence: CASSQDYGQLDQPQHF.

The J gene is TRBJ2-3, the V gene TRBV7-2; D gene ambiguous. Germline values: CDR1 SGHTA, CDR2 FQGNSA. This CDR3 has 13 amino acids. Trimming pared 3 bases from V and 3 bases from J, leaving 7 bases between. The CDR3 region is CASSFRRTDTQYF. CDR3 nucleotides: TGTGCCAGCAGCTTTCGAAGGACAGATACGCAGTATTTT.

This sequence joins TRBV10-1 and TRBJ2-7; 8 bases map to TRBD2. J was trimmed by 4 bases and V by 3 bases; bases with no gene match: 11. The CDR3 length is 16 residues. Germline loops: CDR1 WNHNN, CDR2 SYGVQD (reference sequence). CDR3 in DNA: TGCGCCAGCAGTGAAGGAGGACTAGCCCTTGGGTACGAGCAGTACTTC. Translating gives CASSEGGLALGYEQYF.

The chain is built from TRBV4-1 and TRBJ2-1; TRBD2 aligns across 9 bases. The CDR3 sequence is 17 residues long. The germline CDR1 and CDR2 sequences are MGHRA and YSYEKL. Trimming at V came to 4 bases and at J to 5 bases, leaving 12 bases not matched to a gene. The CDR3, as DNA: TGCGCCAGCAGCCTTTACTTGCTAGCGGGGCTCGACAATGAGCAGTTCTTC. Protein product: CASSLYLLAGLDNEQFF.

The rearrangement joins TRBV3-1 (or the pseudogene TRBV3-2) to TRBJ2-3; D is unresolved. The germline CDR1 and CDR2 sequences are LGHDT and YNNKEL (reference sequence). V lost 5 bases to trimming and J lost 3 bases, with 3 bases between them. CDR3 length equals 11 residues. The CDR3 DNA reads TGTGCCAGCAGCGAAACAGATACGCAGTATTTT. Translated: CASSETDTQYF.

The chain recombines TRBV7-3 with TRBJ2-3, with 7 bases that match TRBD1. V gave up 5 bases and J gave up 6 bases; unmatched junction bases: 14. This CDR3 spans 16 amino acids. Per the germline V gene, CDR1 is SGHTA and CDR2 is FQGTGA. The CDR3 DNA reads as TGTGCCAGCAGCCCTCAGTGGGGACAGCGGACGGATACGCAGTATTTT. Amino acid sequence: CASSPQWGQRTDTQYF.

The V call is TRBV7-8, the J call TRBJ1-5, with TRBD1 as a possible D gene (5 bases). CDR3 length equals 14 residues. Between the trimmed V and J ends, which lost 0 bases and 7 bases, there was a span of 10 bases. Germline-derived CDR1 and CDR2 are SGHVS and FQNEAQ. For the CDR3, the DNA is TGTGCCAGCAGCTTAGCAGGCCAGGGCCAGCCCCAGCATTTT. Protein product: CASSLAGQGQPQHF.

V is TRBV19 and J is TRBJ2-7; 8 bases fit TRBD1. J gave up 6 bases and V 5 bases, and 9 bases lay outside the gene matches. Germline V gene sequence: CDR1 LNHDA, CDR2 SQIVND (reference sequence). The CDR3 length is 14 residues. The CDR3 region is CASSHGQGSGEQYF. The CDR3, as DNA: TGTGCCAGTAGTCATGGACAGGGCTCCGGCGAGCAGTACTTC. Full variable domain (outside the CDR3, taken from reference TRBV19 and TRBJ2-7): DGGITQSPKYLFRKEGQNVTLSCEQNLNHDAMYWYRQDPGQGLRLIYYSQIVNDFQKGDIAEGYSVSREKKESFPLTVTSAQKNPTAFYLCASSHGQGSGEQYFGPGTRLTVT.

The chain combines TRBV5-1 with TRBJ2-2; possibly TRBD1 for D (6 bases). With 0 bases removed from V and 5 bases from J, the gap between germline ends came to 11 bases. This CDR3 is 15 amino acids long. Germline lookup yields CDR1 SGHRS and CDR2 YFSETQ. The CDR3, as DNA: TGCGCCAGCAGCTTGGACAGGGTTGGGACCGGGGAGCTGTTTTTT. Residues: CASSLDRVGTGELFF.

The chain employs TRBV27 and TRBJ1-1; D might be TRBD1 (5 bases). Trimming left V 8 bases short and J 1 base short, with 14 bases between. Germline values: CDR1 MNHEY, CDR2 SMNVEV (reference sequence). This CDR3 is 14 amino acids long. The CDR3 loop reads CASGQRLGNTEAFF. The CDR3 coding sequence is TGTGCCAGCGGACAAAGGCTGGGGAACACTGAAGCTTTCTTT.

V gene TRBV7-2 combines with J gene TRBJ2-5; 11 positions agree with TRBD2. This CDR3 is 17 amino acids long. Looked up from germline, CDR1 is SGHTA and CDR2 is FQGNSA. V shed 0 bases, J shed 5 bases, and the junction held 8 bases outside the gene matches. The CDR3 region has the DNA TGTGCCAGCAGCTTAGCTAGCGGGAGGGCCTACATGGAGACCCAGTACTTC. Amino acid sequence: CASSLASGRAYMETQYF.